The present T cell receptor (beta chain) was sequenced within a study of T cells in localized non-small cell lung cancer. The protocol was immunoSEQ multiplex PCR, while the TCRdb copy is restricted to in-frame clones and leaves out a portion. The table lists more than 100,000 clones, 89% of them singletons, with roughly 1.8% in the top ten. Whole-study results and caveats: Appearances in adjacent lung were noted for a median approximately 58 of the top 100 tumor clones. Uninvolved adjacent lung had more T cell clonality than any other tissue, topping tumor. Overall survival was longer when the density of T cells in the blood was higher.

For this clone: Its antigen remains unknown.

V lost 2 bases, J lost 0 bases, and 9 bases lay in between. CDR1 is MNHNS, CDR2 SASEGT, per germline. This CDR3 is 15 amino acids long. This sequence was found in a female donor over 55 with stage I lung adenocarcinoma. The gene calls are TRBV6-1 and TRBJ2-3; D might be TRBD1 (5 bases). Sequencing used peripheral blood, obtained before any cancer treatment. The CDR3 protein is CASSEFRASTDTQYF. The CDR3 nucleotides are TGTGCCAGCAGTGAATTCAGGGCTAGCACAGATACGCAGTATTTT.